The clone carrying this T cell receptor beta chain occurred a few times. What it binds is unknown. CDR1 is MDHEN, CDR2 SYDVKM, per germline. This CDR3 is built from 14 residues. Trimming left V 6 bases short and J 5 bases short, with 16 bases between. The source of the sample is a study of T-cell reconstitution after alpha-beta-depleted transplantation in children. It was with unique molecular identifiers that the TCRbeta library was prepared. TCRdb re-called the PCR reads with MiXCR, one entry per CDR3 protein. The sample shows some 130,000 distinct CDR3 sequences, roughly 10% of them seen only once. Study-wide findings and caveats: Once a year had passed after transplant, T-cell counts and diversity came mostly from newly produced T cells. Some patients showed high day-60 TCRbeta diversity, which derived from surviving recipient T cells and thymic progenitors. Expanded graft clones, several hundred of them, were reportedly the source of alpha-beta T cells about two months after transplant.

The chain employs TRBV28 and TRBJ1-1; the D is unclear. This sample comprised PBMCs, mostly from graft donor cells, obtained 180 days after TCRalphabeta/CD19-depleted stem cell transplant. The receptor's source is a girl under three years old who had a stem cell transplant for combined immunodeficiency, so the T cells may come from the graft donor. The CDR3: CASSSPLSGTEAFF. In DNA form, the CDR3 reads TGTGCCAGCAGCTCCCCCCTGTCTGGGACTGAAGCTTTCTTT.